One and the same sample provided the 20 T cell receptor beta chains below, sequenced in a study of cytomegalovirus exposure and HLA in healthy donors. The study ran its PCR with 60 Vbeta and 13 Jbeta primers. Only in-frame clones appear in the TCRdb table, and some are missing; sequencing was by immunoSEQ multiplex PCR. The sample lists fewer than 200,000 clones; roughly 70% were seen once. The source material was PBMCs. These receptors were taken from a woman aged 25-40 years in good health and CMV-seronegative.

The rearrangement joins TRBV4-3 to TRBJ1-6, with 9 bases matching TRBD1. Germline V gene lookup returns CDR1 LGHNA and CDR2 YSLEER. With V trimmed by 2 bases and J by 10 bases, 6 bases remained unmatched. The CDR3 extends over 15 amino acids. The CDR3 region has the DNA TGCGCCAGCAGCCAAAGGACAGGGGTCCGCTCACCCCTCCACTTT. This sequence encodes CASSQRTGVRSPLHF.

The chain has TRBV7-2 and TRBJ1-3, with a weak D call TRBD1 (6 bases). The V and J ends lost 4 bases and 4 bases respectively, with 14 bases between them. CDR1 and CDR2 from the germline V gene are SGHTA and FQGNSA. There are 15 residues in the CDR3. The DNA of the CDR3 is TGTGCCAGCAGCTCACAGGGCGCGAGCGGAAACACCATATATTTT. This sequence encodes CASSSQGASGNTIYF. The entire variable domain, with the rest obtained from reference TRBV7-2 and TRBJ1-3, is as follows: GAGVSQSPSNKVTEKGKDVELRCDPISGHTALYWYRQSLGQGLEFLIYFQGNSAPDKSGLPSDRFSAERTGGSVSTLTIQRTQQEDSAVYLCASSSQGASGNTIYFGEGSWLTVV.

This chain links TRBV5-1 with TRBJ2-1, with TRBD2 matching 10 bases. Unmatched junction bases numbered 6, after V lost 4 bases and J lost 5 bases. The CDR3 is made up of 15 amino acids. Germline values: CDR1 SGHRS, CDR2 YFSETQ. The CDR3 nucleotides are TGCGCCAGCAGCCCCGGAGGACTAGCGGACAATGAGCAGTTCTTC. Amino acids: CASSPGGLADNEQFF. The full variable domain, with the rest looked up from reference TRBV5-1 and TRBJ2-1, is KAGVTQTPRYLIKTRGQQVTLSCSPISGHRSVSWYQQTPGQGLQFLFEYFSETQRNKGNFPGRFSGRQFSNSRSEMNVSTLELGDSALYLCASSPGGLADNEQFFGPGTRLTVL.

The gene calls are TRBV6-5 and TRBJ1-2; D is uncertain. The germline V gene encodes CDR1 MNHEY and CDR2 SVGAGI. Trimming removed 2 bases from V and 3 bases from J, with 7 bases in between. The CDR3 is 13 amino acids. The CDR3 region is CASSYGGYYGYTF. The CDR3 coding sequence is TGTGCCAGCAGTTACGGAGGCTACTATGGCTACACCTTC.

The J gene is TRBJ2-7, the V gene TRBV27; 7 bases fit TRBD2. The CDR3 length is 14 residues. V was clipped by 3 bases and J by 5 bases; unmatched bases: 7. Germline V gene lookup returns CDR1 MNHEY and CDR2 SMNVEV (reference sequence). CDR3 DNA: TGTGCCAGCAGTTTTTTAGGGAGGGCGGACGAGCAGTACTTC. Amino acids: CASSFLGRADEQYF.

This clone appeared a few times. The chain is built from TRBV5-1 and TRBJ2-7; 7 bases line up with TRBD2. Germline V gene data show CDR1 as SGHRS and CDR2 as YFSETQ. V lost 0 bases to trimming and J lost 2 bases; unmatched junction nucleotides: 2. This CDR3 has 14 residues. CDR3 sequence: CASSLEGTTYEQYF. The CDR3, as DNA: TGCGCCAGCAGCTTGGAGGGGACTACCTACGAGCAGTACTTC.

The rearrangement joins TRBV4-3 to TRBJ2-5; 8 bases match TRBD1. The length of the CDR3 is 18 residues. Unmatched junction bases numbered 14, after V lost 0 bases and J lost 5 bases. Germline CDR1 reads LGHNA; CDR2 reads YSLEER. CDR3 protein: CASSQDQRGQGLGETQYF. CDR3 nucleotide sequence: TGCGCCAGCAGCCAAGATCAAAGAGGACAGGGCCTTGGGGAGACCCAGTACTTC.

The gene calls are TRBV12-5 and TRBJ2-2; D may be TRBD1 (6 bases). The V end lost 6 bases, the J end lost 5 bases, and 25 bases lay between the germline ends. The CDR3 totals 18 residues. CDR1 is LGHNT, CDR2 FRNRAP, per germline. The CDR3 reads CASGVDSSLLTETGELFF. As DNA, the CDR3 is TGTGCTAGTGGCGTGGACAGTTCCTTGTTAACCGAGACCGGGGAGCTGTTTTTT.

This rearrangement joins TRBV10-3 to TRBJ2-7; 14 bases are a match to TRBD2. This CDR3 is built from 19 residues. The germline V gene has CDR1 ENHRY and CDR2 SYGVKD. The V segment lost 5 bases and the J segment 2 bases; nucleotides outside the gene matches: 14. CDR3 loop: CAISQGGLAGVNPPYEQYF. The CDR3 DNA follows: TGTGCCATCAGTCAGGGGGGACTAGCGGGAGTGAACCCCCCCTACGAGCAGTACTTC.

This chain links TRBV25-1 with TRBJ2-5; D is unresolved. The CDR3 has 14 residues. V was clipped by 3 bases and J by 2 bases, with 10 bases between them. In germline, CDR1 is MGHDK, CDR2 SYGVNS. CDR3 in amino acids: CASSDTLGQETQYF. CDR3 bases: TGTGCCAGCAGTGACACGCTCGGGCAAGAGACCCAGTACTTC.

The chain uses TRBV28 and TRBJ1-3; D is perhaps TRBD1 (6 bases). Trimming stripped 6 bases from V and 4 bases from J, with 19 bases between. This CDR3 spans 16 amino acids. Germline lookup yields CDR1 MDHEN and CDR2 SYDVKM. The chain's CDR3 is CASRLVGGERGNTIYF. Written as DNA, the CDR3 is TGTGCCAGCAGACTAGTTGGGGGCGAGAGGGGAAACACCATATATTTT.

This chain links TRBV5-4 with TRBJ1-4; no clear D gene. This CDR3 is built from 16 residues. Germline lookup yields CDR1 SGHNT and CDR2 YYREEE (reference sequence). Trimming cost V 4 bases and J 0 bases, with 13 bases left between them. The CDR3 nucleotides are TGTGCCAGCAGCACCCGACAACAAGCAACTAATGAAAAACTGTTTTTT. Translation: CASSTRQQATNEKLFF.

This clone was seen once. The genes are TRBV10-3 and TRBJ2-5, with 7 bases fitting TRBD2. V dropped 11 bases and J dropped 1; count of bases not matched to a gene: 7. The germline V gene encodes CDR1 ENHRY and CDR2 SYGVKD. The CDR3 consists of 13 residues. The CDR3 loop reads CAASRGIQETQYF. The CDR3 region has the DNA TGTGCCGCATCGCGGGGGATCCAAGAGACCCAGTACTTC.

V is TRBV30 and J is TRBJ1-5; a possible D gene is TRBD1 (5 bases). The CDR3 runs 13 residues. The V gene's germline CDR1 is GTSNPN and CDR2 SVGIG (reference sequence). V shed 1 base and J shed 1 base, with 5 bases lying between them. CDR3 coding DNA: TGTGCCTGGAGTGCAGGGAGCAATCAGCCCCAGCATTTT. Translated: CAWSAGSNQPQHF.

This rearrangement joins TRBV7-8 to TRBJ2-3; 11 positions match TRBD2. Germline CDR1 and CDR2: SGHVS and FQNEAQ. V was pared by 1 base and J by 5 bases, with 8 bases of the junction left unmatched. The CDR3 runs to 17 residues. The DNA of the CDR3 is TGTGCCAGCAGCTTAGTTCCTAGCGGGAGGTTGATAGATACGCAGTATTTT. Its translation: CASSLVPSGRLIDTQYF. Complete variable domain (other parts from reference TRBV7-8 and TRBJ2-3): GAGVSQSPRYKVAKRGQDVALRCDPISGHVSLFWYQQALGQGPEFLTYFQNEAQLDKSGLPSDRFFAERPEGSVSTLKIQRTQQEDSAVYLCASSLVPSGRLIDTQYFGPGTRLTVL.

V is TRBV5-4 and J is TRBJ2-1; the D is unclear. This CDR3 is 14 amino acids long. Germline lookup yields CDR1 SGHNT and CDR2 YYREEE (reference sequence). Between the trimmed V and J ends, which lost 1 base and 7 bases, there was a span of 12 bases. CDR3 nucleotides: TGTGCCAGCAGCTTGACAGTAGTTGCAAATGAGCAGTTCTTC. It yields the protein CASSLTVVANEQFF.

The genes are TRBV19 and TRBJ2-1, with 7 bases identical to TRBD2. V lost 6 bases to trimming and J lost 0 bases; unmatched junction nucleotides: 8. The CDR3 extends over 16 amino acids. The germline V gene encodes CDR1 LNHDA and CDR2 SQIVND (reference sequence). This CDR3 reads CASSKPGLLSYNEQFF. CDR3 DNA: TGTGCCAGTAGCAAACCGGGACTACTCTCCTACAATGAGCAGTTCTTC.

The chain joins TRBV30 to TRBJ2-1; 15 nucleotides agree with TRBD2. The CDR3 has 13 amino acids. Unmatched junction bases numbered 0, after V lost 5 bases and J lost 7 bases. Per germline, CDR1 GTSNPN and CDR2 SVGIG (reference sequence). The DNA of the CDR3 is TGTGCCTGGGGACTAGCGGGGGGGAATGAGCAGTTCTTC. This codes for CAWGLAGGNEQFF. The complete variable domain, with remaining parts taken from reference TRBV30 and TRBJ2-1, reads SQTIHQWPATLVQPVGSPLSLECTVEGTSNPNLYWYRQAAGRGLQLLFYSVGIGQISSEVPQNLSASRPQDRQFILSSKKLLLSDSGFYLCAWGLAGGNEQFFGPGTRLTVL.

The chain recombines TRBV7-9 with TRBJ1-1, with 12 bases matching TRBD1. Trimming took 6 bases from V and 0 from J; bases not matched to a gene: 8. The CDR3 is 17 amino acids. In germline, CDR1 is SEHNR, CDR2 FQNEAQ (reference sequence). The CDR3 protein is CASRPPGQGAMNTEAFF. CDR3 DNA: TGTGCCAGCAGACCCCCGGGACAGGGGGCAATGAACACTGAAGCTTTCTTT.

The chain joins TRBV11-2 to TRBJ2-7, with D hard to call. The CDR3 has 11 residues. The V end was cut by 9 bases, the J end by 3 bases, with 9 bases between. Germline values: CDR1 SGHAT, CDR2 FQNNGV. CDR3 sequence: CASSDNYEQYF. The DNA of the CDR3 is TGTGCCAGTTCAGACAACTACGAGCAGTACTTC.